The present T cell receptor (beta chain) was sequenced within a study of blood T cell repertoires in COVID-19. Background on the study: Collection of acute and convalescent COVID-19 samples took place in the United States, Italy and Spain.

V was shortened by 1 base and J by 6 bases, with 15 bases between the two germline ends. Looked up from germline, CDR1 is SGHTA and CDR2 is FQGNSA. The CDR3 length is 15 residues. In the original processing: Counts of nucleated cells, estimated from reference gene primer amplification, were obtained. Profiled with immunoSEQ multiplex PCR; TCRdb holds only in-frame clones, not every one. V, J and clone size derive from that table, while D and trimming were established from the DNA sequence. The sample holds around 220,000 clones; 80% to 90% are singletons and the top ten take over 9.5%. The sequenced sample consisted of peripheral blood. The V and J genes are TRBV7-2 and TRBJ1-2, with D uncertain. This clonotype originated in an elderly woman with acute or convalescent COVID-19. This chain's CDR3 is CASSLEGIRGNGYTF. The CDR3 region has the DNA TGTGCCAGCAGCTTAGAGGGTATTCGAGGGAATGGCTACACCTTC.